This paragraph covers one T cell receptor (beta chain) sequence. Profiled with immunoSEQ multiplex PCR; TCRdb holds only in-frame clones, not every one. Of under 250,000 clones in the sample, about 86% were seen once. The source of the sample is a study of blood T cell repertoires in COVID-19. The CDR3 extends over 13 amino acids. V lost 3 bases, J lost 4 bases, and 7 bases lay in between. Sequenced: peripheral blood. The chain recombines TRBV12-3 or TRBV12-4 with TRBJ1-5, with TRBD1 as a possible D gene (6 bases). This clonotype originated in a man aged 40-49 years with active or convalescent COVID-19. CDR3 bases: TGTGCCAGCAGTTTCGGGACAAATCAGCCCCAGCATTTT. Protein: CASSFGTNQPQHF.